A selection of T cell receptor beta chains follows, all from one sample in a study of blood T cells in healthy people across ages. TCRdb fed the 5' RACE reads into MiXCR, producing one record per CDR3 protein. The sample lists 750,000 to 950,000 distinct CDR3 sequences, 25% to 30% occurring once. This same sample was also part of a study on T cells of mothers and their children.

The specimen was blood. Every receptor here comes from a woman in her 40s in good health. Each CDR3 is given with its conserved first and last residue. The D gene is left open where the match is weak. Clone sizes are given selectively: once, few, many, or a class where the clone is expanded.

cdr3_nt cdr3_aa cdr3_length d_call v_call clone_size j_call
TGTGCCAGCAGCGTAGGAGCGGGGGGAGGAGAGACCCAGTACTTC CASSVGAGGGETQYF 15 TRBD2 TRBV9 many TRBJ2-5
TGTGCCAGCCTACAGGGTGTGAACCAGCCCCAGCATTTT CASLQGVNQPQHF 13 . TRBV2 . TRBJ1-5
TGCGCCAGCGGTCCGGACGCGGGACTCCTTAACACCGGGGAGCTGTTTTTT CASGPDAGLLNTGELFF 17 . TRBV5-1 few TRBJ2-2
TGTGCCAGCAGTATTAGCGGGATAACCTACAATGAGCAGTTCTTC CASSISGITYNEQFF 15 TRBD2 TRBV12-3/TRBV12-4 many TRBJ2-1
TGCGCCAGCAGCTTCACCGGGACTAGTAACGAGCAGTACTTC CASSFTGTSNEQYF 14 TRBD2 TRBV5-1 . TRBJ2-7
TGTGCCAGCAGCACATTAGGGGGGAGCTCACCCCTCCACTTT CASSTLGGSSPLHF 14 . TRBV14 many TRBJ1-6
TGTGCCAGTAGTATAACAGGGGTGAACACTGAAGCTTTCTTT CASSITGVNTEAFF 14 TRBD1 TRBV19 . TRBJ1-1
TGTGCCAGCAGACCACAGGGGTTCTATGGCTACACCTTC CASRPQGFYGYTF 13 TRBD1 TRBV5-6 many TRBJ1-2
TGCAGCGTTGAACGGACAGAGACCCAGTACTTC CSVERTETQYF 11 . TRBV29-1 . TRBJ2-5
TGCGCCAGCAGCCAAGATCTTTTCGGGGGGCTTATGATCACTGAAGCTTTCTTT CASSQDLFGGLMITEAFF 18 . TRBV4-3 . TRBJ1-1
TGTGCCAGCAGCTTGGTGCAGCCTCCCCTAGGGAATGAGCAGTTCTTC CASSLVQPPLGNEQFF 16 . TRBV5-5 many TRBJ2-1
TGCGCCAGCAGCCAAGAGGATATTGCAGCGGGGTTATATAATTCACCCCTCCACTTT CASSQEDIAAGLYNSPLHF 19 . TRBV4-1 . TRBJ1-6
TGCAGTGCTTCCCGCCCGGGATTCAGCACAGATACGCAGTATTTT CSASRPGFSTDTQYF 15 . TRBV20-1 few TRBJ2-3
TGTGCCAGCAGTTACCGACCCTATGGCTACACCTTC CASSYRPYGYTF 12 . TRBV6-2/TRBV6-3 few TRBJ1-2
TGCAGTGCTAGGCTCGCTGGGACCAACGTCCTGACTTTC CSARLAGTNVLTF 13 . TRBV20-1 . TRBJ2-6
TGCGCCAGCAGCGCCGACCCGATGGGTGTAAACACTGAAGCTTTCTTT CASSADPMGVNTEAFF 16 . TRBV5-1 . TRBJ1-1
TGTGCCAGCAGCGTAGAACCAGGGAAGCCTGAAGCTTTCTTT CASSVEPGKPEAFF 14 . TRBV9 . TRBJ1-1
TGCAGTGCCGCCGGGACAGATAAGGAAGAGCAGTTCTTC CSAAGTDKEEQFF 13 TRBD1 TRBV20-1 many TRBJ2-1
TGTGCCAGCAGTTCGTTCGGGGGGACTGAACAGCCCCAGCATTTT CASSSFGGTEQPQHF 15 . TRBV12-3/TRBV12-4 . TRBJ1-5
TGCGCCAGCAGCTTGGAAGACTCAGCCTACAATGAGCAGTTCTTC CASSLEDSAYNEQFF 15 . TRBV5-1 many TRBJ2-1
TGTGCCAGCAGCCACAGGGAGTACTATGGCTACACCTTC CASSHREYYGYTF 13 . TRBV7-8 . TRBJ1-2
TGTGCCAGCAGTGACTCGAGCGGGGGGGTTTCCAATGAGCAGTTCTTC CASSDSSGGVSNEQFF 16 TRBD2 TRBV6-4 many TRBJ2-1
TGCAGTGCTAGAGATGGGTACAGCTATGGCTACACCTTC CSARDGYSYGYTF 13 . TRBV20-1 many TRBJ1-2
TGTGCCAGCAGCTTCGATGGCTATGGCTACACCTTC CASSFDGYGYTF 12 . TRBV7-9 many TRBJ1-2
TGCAGTGCCAGCCAAACAGGAGGCCCCCTCAACGAGCAGTACTTC CSASQTGGPLNEQYF 15 . TRBV20-1 many TRBJ2-7
TGCAGTGCCACCAGACTAGCGGGGGGCCGGATTCGAGATACGCAGTATTTT CSATRLAGGRIRDTQYF 17 TRBD2 TRBV20-1 once TRBJ2-3
TGCGCCAGCAGCCAAGTTAGTAGCGGGGGAGGCTCCTACAATGAGCAGTTCTTC CASSQVSSGGGSYNEQFF 18 TRBD2 TRBV4-3 . TRBJ2-1
TGCAGCGGCCGGGACAGAGCAAACACCGGGGAGCTGTTTTTT CSGRDRANTGELFF 14 TRBD1 TRBV20-1 . TRBJ2-2
TGTGCCAGCAGTTTATCGGACCCCCTTTACAATGAGCAGTTCTTC CASSLSDPLYNEQFF 15 . TRBV27 . TRBJ2-1
TGCAGTGTCTCACTAGCAGCAGATACGCAGTATTTT CSVSLAADTQYF 12 . TRBV20-1 many TRBJ2-3